One T cell receptor beta chain is described in this entry. It has no known antigen specificity. No base-level quality is on record; no much larger clone is a single base apart. The sample originates from a study of blood T cell repertoires in COVID-19 (dated by TCRdb to the early 2020s). Context from the whole study: Collaborator samples came from the United States, Italy and Spain and covered acute and convalescent phases of COVID-19. The repertoires were made available in a free public database intended to serve as a resource for research on the immune response to SARS-CoV-2. The prospective study material was composed of cDNA or gDNA derived from T cells, B-cell-depleted T cells, or PBMCs. The dataset comprised deeply sampled blood TCRbeta repertoires from subjects exposed to, actively infected with, or recovered from COVID-19. Sample metadata almost always included a de-identified subject ID, COVID-19 status, age in years and sex. Samples came from the ongoing ImmuneRACE study (first 160 participants) plus 1,254 subjects from 6 global collaborators. Where available, HLA class I and class II types were obtained from metadata supplied by the sample provider rather than from assay-based typing.

On the study overall, not on this receptor specifically: How much clinical and demographic metadata was included differed by source and by participant, and the metadata was provided uncurated.

TCRbeta CDR3 regions were amplified from genomic DNA using the immunoSEQ Assay, a bias-controlled multiplex PCR. The authors' analysis ran thus. Within the assay, amplification of reference gene primers was used to estimate how many nucleated cells each sample contained. Sequence reads were collapsed and filtered to measure the absolute abundance of every unique TCRbeta CDR3 rearrangement. Productive Simpson clonality was computed per sample as the square root of Simpson's diversity index over productive rearrangements. This immuneACCESS table, as held by TCRdb, lists in-frame sequences with V and J called but not all clones. Of the missing ones, under half trace to an unresolved V gene in checked studies; the others have no known cause. The V and J calls and clone size are taken from that table; D and trimming were inferred from the DNA. This sample is represented by more than 200,000 clones; around 80% of them were singletons. In total, the top ten clones hold 3.5% to 4.5% of the sample.

Enrolling through a virtual design, the prospective study's participants ranged in age from roughly 18 to 100 years and lived across roughly 24 United States geographic areas. In the prospective study, cohorts were assigned on the basis of participant-reported clinical history obtained from a screening survey and a study questionnaire. Mobile phlebotomists in the prospective study collected whole blood, serum and a nasopharyngeal or oropharyngeal swab from every participant. Over a roughly two-month period, participants in the prospective study had the option of providing additional blood draws and questionnaires. Before DNA extraction, blood samples from the prospective study were shipped at room temperature or frozen. Sample: PBMCs or T cells enriched from blood (not recorded which). This TCR was sampled from a man aged 25 to 40 with acute COVID-19.

The CDR3 region reads CASSENGGEYNEQFF. The DNA is as follows: TGCGCCAGCAGCGAAAACGGCGGCGAATACAATGAGCAGTTCTTC. The chain couples TRBV5-1 to TRBJ2-1; the D gene cannot be named for sure. CDR1 SGHRS and CDR2 YFSETQ are derived from the germline V gene. Measured from the cysteine to the phenylalanine, the CDR3 is 15 residues long. Here the CDR3 DNA is all that survives: 45 bases in frame from base 1. A distance of 15 bases separates the germline ends of V and J, which lose 4 bases and 4 bases respectively.